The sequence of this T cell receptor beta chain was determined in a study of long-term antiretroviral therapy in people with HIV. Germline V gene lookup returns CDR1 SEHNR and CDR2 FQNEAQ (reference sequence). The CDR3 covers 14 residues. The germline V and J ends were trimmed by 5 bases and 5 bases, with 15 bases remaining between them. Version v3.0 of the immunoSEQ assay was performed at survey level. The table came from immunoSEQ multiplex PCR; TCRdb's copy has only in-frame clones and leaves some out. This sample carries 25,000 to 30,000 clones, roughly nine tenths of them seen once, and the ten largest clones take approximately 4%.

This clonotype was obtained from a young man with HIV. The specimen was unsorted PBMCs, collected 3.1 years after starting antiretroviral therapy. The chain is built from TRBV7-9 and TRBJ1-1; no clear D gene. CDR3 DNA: TGTGCCAGCAGCCCCACCTTGGACGGGACTGAAGCTTTCTTT. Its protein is CASSPTLDGTEAFF.